The entry below gives a single TCR beta chain sequence along with its context. Assay used: immunoSEQ multiplex PCR; TCRdb lists only in-frame clones, some missing. The top ten clones hold about 3% of a sample with about 250,000 clones, 88% of them seen once. Participant-reported clinical history was the basis for cohort assignment. Two negative PCRs, clearance, or symptom resolution had been documented for recovered Cohort 3 donors. The data originate from a study of blood T cell repertoires in COVID-19. Germline lookup yields CDR1 MNHEY and CDR2 SMNVEV (reference sequence). Germline trimming cut 8 bases from V and 1 base from J; bases unmatched to any gene: 8. The CDR3 consists of 14 residues.

This TCR came from a woman in her fifties or sixties who had recovered from COVID-19. The chain has TRBV27 and TRBJ2-7; TRBD2 aligns across 7 bases. Sequenced sample: PBMCs or T cells enriched from blood (not recorded which). The DNA of the CDR3 is TGTGCCAGCGTGGGAGGGTTCCCATCCTACGAGCAGTACTTC. Protein: CASVGGFPSYEQYF.